These 8 T cell receptor beta chains were sequenced from one sample in a study of blood T cell repertoires in COVID-19. Assay used: immunoSEQ multiplex PCR; TCRdb lists only in-frame clones, some missing. The sample has approximately 200,000 clones, about 85% seen once. What was sequenced was peripheral blood. The receptors derive from a woman aged 60 to 75 who had recovered from COVID-19.

The chain carries TRBV19 and TRBJ1-5; possible D gene TRBD1, 5 bases. This CDR3 has 14 amino acids. The germline gives CDR1 LNHDA, CDR2 SQIVND (reference sequence). V lost 5 bases, J lost 2 bases, and 10 bases lay in between. The CDR3 coding sequence is TGTGCCAGTAGTGTTACGGGGGGCAATCAGCCCCAGCATTTT. Amino acids: CASSVTGGNQPQHF.

The CDR3 region has the DNA TGTGCCAGCAGTAGGGACAGACCGAGCTCCTACAATGAGCAGTTCTTC. It codes for CASSRDRPSSYNEQFF. The gene calls are TRBV6-2 or TRBV6-3 and TRBJ2-1, with 7 bases fitting TRBD1. This CDR3 is built from 16 residues. In germline, CDR1 is MNHEY, CDR2 SVGEGT. Trimming took 5 bases from V and 0 from J; bases not matched to a gene: 7.

This clone was observed a single time. The chain couples TRBV5-6 to TRBJ2-3; D possibly corresponds to TRBD2 (6 bases). The CDR3 covers 15 residues. Germline CDR1 and CDR2: SGHDT and YYEEEE. The V gene lost 5 bases and the J gene lost 0 bases, with 13 bases spanning the gap. The CDR3 coding sequence is TGTGCCAGCAGGGCGGGGATCAGAAGCACAGATACGCAGTATTTT. This translates into CASRAGIRSTDTQYF.

The rearrangement uses TRBV5-1 and TRBJ2-1; 8 bases match TRBD2. The CDR3 is 15 residues long. Looked up from germline, CDR1 is SGHRS and CDR2 is YFSETQ. Trimming took 7 bases from V and 6 from J; bases not matched to a gene: 12. In DNA form, the CDR3 reads TGCGCCAGCCGCCCCCCGGGACTAGAAGGCAATGAGCAGTTCTTC. As protein: CASRPPGLEGNEQFF.

The gene calls are TRBV29-1 and TRBJ1-2; 7 bases map to TRBD1. The germline V gene has CDR1 SQVTM and CDR2 ANQGSEA. Trimming took 4 bases from V and 2 from J; bases not matched to a gene: 4. This CDR3 has 13 amino acids. The CDR3 nucleotides are TGCAGCGTTGGGGGACAGCAAAACTATGGCTACACCTTC. Residues: CSVGGQQNYGYTF.

The chain links TRBV28 to TRBJ1-2; a weak D match, TRBD1 (5 bases). Trimming cost V 3 bases and J 8 bases, with 13 bases left between them. Germline loops: CDR1 MDHEN, CDR2 SYDVKM. CDR3 size: 13 residues. CDR3 DNA sequence: TGTGCCAGCAGTTTCTCGGACAAGTACGGCTACACCTTC. Amino acid sequence: CASSFSDKYGYTF.

The chain links TRBV3-1 (or the pseudogene TRBV3-2) to TRBJ2-2; 13 bases are a match to TRBD2. CDR3 size: 15 residues. V dropped 4 bases and J dropped 6; count of bases not matched to a gene: 2. Per germline, CDR1 LGHDT and CDR2 YNNKEL (reference sequence). In nucleotides, the CDR3 is TGTGCCAGCAGCCGTACTAGCGGGGGGGCCGGGGAGCTGTTTTTT. Its protein product is CASSRTSGGAGELFF.

CDR3 amino acids: CASSPRATGTYEQYF. The CDR3 nucleotides are TGTGCCAGCAGCCCCAGGGCGACAGGGACCTACGAGCAGTACTTC. V usage is TRBV7-9 and J usage is TRBJ2-7; 7 bases are shared with TRBD1. The ends lost 5 bases at V and 2 bases at J; junction bases unmatched: 9. Germline loops: CDR1 SEHNR, CDR2 FQNEAQ (reference sequence). The CDR3 extends over 15 amino acids.